These 18 T cell receptor beta chains were sequenced from one sample in a study of cytomegalovirus exposure and HLA in healthy donors. Clones were sequenced by immunoSEQ multiplex PCR, and TCRdb holds only the in-frame ones, with some missing. The data contain fewer than 95,000 clones, almost 85% of them singletons. The sequencing sample was made of PBMCs. The receptors stem from a woman aged 18 to 35 in good health and CMV-seropositive.

The V and J genes are TRBV19 and TRBJ1-2; no clear D. The V end was cut by 5 bases, the J end by 4 bases, with 11 bases between. Germline values: CDR1 LNHDA, CDR2 SQIVND (reference sequence). The CDR3 spans 13 residues. The CDR3 sequence: CASSPGIAYGYTF. CDR3 DNA: TGTGCCAGTAGTCCGGGAATCGCCTATGGCTACACCTTC.

This chain joins TRBV28 and TRBJ2-2; TRBD1 matches at 8 bases. The CDR3 is 17 residues long. The J segment lost 6 bases and the V segment lost 5 bases, leaving 14 bases of the junction unmatched. Germline V gene lookup returns CDR1 MDHEN and CDR2 SYDVKM. CDR3 nucleotide sequence: TGTGCCAGCAGTCTAGCCCCCCGACAGGGGACCGCCGGGGAGCTGTTTTTT. Its translation: CASSLAPRQGTAGELFF.

The V and J genes are TRBV4-1 and TRBJ1-1, with 8 bases fitting TRBD1. J gave up 0 bases and V 4 bases, and 7 bases lay outside the gene matches. There are 16 residues in the CDR3. Germline V gene sequence: CDR1 MGHRA, CDR2 YSYEKL. The CDR3 bases are TGCGCCAGCAGCCTAGGACAGGGACCCGTGAACACTGAAGCTTTCTTT. It yields the protein CASSLGQGPVNTEAFF.

The chain carries TRBV27 and TRBJ2-3; 9 bases are a match to TRBD2. The CDR3 length is 17 residues. Germline lookup yields CDR1 MNHEY and CDR2 SMNVEV (reference sequence). With V trimmed by 5 bases and J by 7 bases, 16 bases remained unmatched. CDR3 residues: CASSPVGGRGGLNTQYF. In DNA, the CDR3 is TGTGCCAGCAGTCCGGTAGGCGGGCGGGGGGGCCTGAATACGCAGTATTTT.

This clone was seen once. The CDR3, as DNA: TGTGCCAGCAGCTCGACAGGGGCTGATGAAAAACTGTTTTTT. It specifies CASSSTGADEKLFF. This chain links TRBV11-2 with TRBJ1-4; 8 positions agree with TRBD1. Trimming cost V 4 bases and J 6 bases; bases outside gene matches: 4. The CDR3 loop spans 14 amino acids. CDR1 is SGHAT, CDR2 FQNNGV, per germline.

In this sample, this clone turned up a few times. The chain carries TRBV19 and TRBJ2-3, with D possibly TRBD2 on 5 matching bases. The ends were cut back, 5 bases at V and 3 bases at J, with 12 bases in the middle. CDR1 is LNHDA, CDR2 SQIVND, per germline (reference sequence). This CDR3 region has 14 residues. For the CDR3, the DNA is TGTGCCAGTAGTGGACGGACTGGGACAGATACGCAGTATTTT. It specifies CASSGRTGTDTQYF.

The table lists this clone with many counts. V is TRBV5-1 and J is TRBJ2-4; tentatively, D is TRBD1 (5 bases). In germline, CDR1 is SGHRS, CDR2 YFSETQ. The CDR3 is made up of 18 amino acids. V lost 2 bases and J lost 0, with 18 bases in between. The CDR3 sequence is CASSFPHDSPLAKNIQYF. Written as DNA, the CDR3 is TGCGCCAGCAGCTTCCCACACGACAGTCCTCTAGCCAAAAACATTCAGTACTTC.

The rearrangement uses TRBV2 and TRBJ2-7, with 9 bases matching TRBD1. The V segment lost 6 bases and the J segment 7 bases; nucleotides outside the gene matches: 16. The germline CDR1 and CDR2 sequences are SNHLY and FYNNEI. The CDR3 extends over 16 amino acids. The chain's CDR3 is CASSSLSGTGSGEQYF. DNA for the CDR3: TGTGCCAGCAGCTCCCTGTCCGGGACAGGGTCCGGGGAGCAGTACTTC.

The J gene is TRBJ1-3, the V gene TRBV10-1; D might be TRBD1 (5 bases). This CDR3 spans 21 amino acids. V gave up 4 bases and J gave up 1 base, with 29 bases separating them. Per germline, CDR1 WNHNN and CDR2 SYGVQD (reference sequence). The CDR3 DNA is TGCGCCAGCAGTGGGGAGGGGAAGACTTGGGGGAATCCGCGTTCTGGAAACACCATATATTTT. Translating gives CASSGEGKTWGNPRSGNTIYF.

The chain employs TRBV30 and TRBJ1-2; D might be TRBD1 (5 bases). The ends were cut back, 5 bases at V and 8 bases at J, with 9 bases in the middle. Germline assignment: CDR1 GTSNPN and CDR2 SVGIG (reference sequence). There are 10 residues in the CDR3. The CDR3 protein is CAWSGGGYTF. In DNA, the CDR3 is TGTGCCTGGTCCGGGGGAGGCTACACCTTC.

This clone was picked up a small number of times. The gene calls are TRBV2 and TRBJ1-2; 7 bases line up with TRBD1. Germline V gives CDR1 SNHLY, CDR2 FYNNEI. V trimming: 3 bases; J trimming: 5 bases; junction bases outside the gene matches: 9. This CDR3 contains 15 residues. The chain's CDR3 is CASSDQQGSRYGYTF. The DNA of the CDR3 is TGTGCCAGCAGTGACCAACAGGGGAGTCGTTATGGCTACACCTTC.

The gene calls are TRBV19 and TRBJ1-5; no clear D. Trimming removed 7 bases at V and 2 bases at J, with 9 bases between. This CDR3 region has 13 residues. From germline, CDR1 is LNHDA and CDR2 SQIVND (reference sequence). The CDR3 sequence is CASNPVGNQPQHF. CDR3 coding DNA: TGTGCCAGTAATCCAGTGGGCAATCAGCCCCAGCATTTT.

The rearrangement uses TRBV28 and TRBJ1-6; 7 bases line up with TRBD1. The CDR3 is 15 residues long. Germline V gene lookup returns CDR1 MDHEN and CDR2 SYDVKM. V dropped 5 bases and J dropped 7; count of bases not matched to a gene: 8. CDR3 protein: CASSPSDRSNSPLHF. CDR3 DNA sequence: TGTGCCAGCAGTCCCTCGGACAGGTCAAATTCACCCCTCCACTTT. The whole variable domain, remainder taken from reference TRBV28 and TRBJ1-6, is DVKVTQSSRYLVKRTGEKVFLECVQDMDHENMFWYRQDPGLGLRLIYFSYDVKMKEKGDIPEGYSVSREKKERFSLILESASTNQTSMYLCASSPSDRSNSPLHFGNGTRLTVT.

The chain employs TRBV4-3 and TRBJ2-5, with 8 bases matching TRBD2. This CDR3 comprises 17 residues. Germline CDR1 reads LGHNA; CDR2 reads YSLEER. Germline trimming cut 1 base from V and 4 bases from J; bases unmatched to any gene: 11. This chain's CDR3 is CASSQVTGGGPGETQYF. In DNA, the CDR3 is TGCGCCAGCAGCCAAGTAACCGGCGGGGGGCCAGGAGAGACCCAGTACTTC.

This clone was found once. The chain carries TRBV29-1 and TRBJ2-3; 14 positions agree with TRBD2. The J segment lost 2 bases and the V segment lost 6 bases, leaving 1 base of the junction unmatched. Germline CDR1 is SQVTM and CDR2 is ANQGSEA. The CDR3 totals 14 residues. This CDR3 reads CSVTSGGVTDTQYF. The CDR3 DNA follows: TGCAGCGTGACTAGCGGGGGGGTCACAGATACGCAGTATTTT.

The chain carries TRBV5-4 and TRBJ1-1; TRBD1 is a possible D gene (6 bases). The CDR3 is 15 amino acids. From germline, CDR1 is SGHNT and CDR2 YYREEE (reference sequence). V lost 0 bases and J 0 bases, leaving 9 bases between the germline ends. CDR3 residues: CASSLGRTVNTEAFF. The DNA for the CDR3 is TGTGCCAGCAGCTTGGGAAGGACAGTGAACACTGAAGCTTTCTTT.

Here the CDR3 DNA reads TGTGCCAGCAGTTTAGCGGGGGGGCAGTTCTTC. As protein: CASSLAGGQFF. The gene calls are TRBV28 and TRBJ2-1; 8 nucleotides align to TRBD2. The germline V gene encodes CDR1 MDHEN and CDR2 SYDVKM. This CDR3 comprises 11 residues. The V gene end was trimmed by 2 bases and the J gene end by 12 bases; junction bases not matched to a gene: 0.

The chain couples TRBV29-1 to TRBJ2-2; 12 bases agree with TRBD2. Per the germline V gene, CDR1 is SQVTM and CDR2 is ANQGSEA. Unmatched junction bases numbered 6, after V lost 0 bases and J lost 4 bases. The CDR3 has 17 amino acids. The DNA for the CDR3 is TGCAGCGTTGAAGACCCAAGGACTAGCGGGACCACCGGGGAGCTGTTTTTT. Translation gives CSVEDPRTSGTTGELFF.